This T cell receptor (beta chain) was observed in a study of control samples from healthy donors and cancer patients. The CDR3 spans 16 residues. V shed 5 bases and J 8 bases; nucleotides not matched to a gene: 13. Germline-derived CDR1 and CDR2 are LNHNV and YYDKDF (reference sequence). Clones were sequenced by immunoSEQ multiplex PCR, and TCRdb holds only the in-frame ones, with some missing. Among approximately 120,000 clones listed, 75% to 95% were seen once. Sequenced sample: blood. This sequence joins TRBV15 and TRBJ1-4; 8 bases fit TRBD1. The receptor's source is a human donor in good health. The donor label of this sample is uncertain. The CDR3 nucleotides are TGTGCCACCAGCGGGAGTTTGACAGGGGTAAAGGAAAAACTGTTTTTT. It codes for CATSGSLTGVKEKLFF.